This T cell receptor beta chain is from a study of breast tumors, draining lymph nodes, adjacent tissues. This clonotype has at least ten counts. Its matching antigen is unknown. TCRdb re-derived calls from the multiplex PCR reads in MiXCR, one entry per CDR3 protein. The sample has roughly 120,000 distinct CDR3 sequences, around 20% seen once. Germline trimming cut 8 bases from V and 1 base from J; bases unmatched to any gene: 2. This CDR3 has 13 amino acids. Looked up from germline, CDR1 is SGHTA and CDR2 is FQGNSA. Samples came from axillary lymph nodes draining the breast cancer. General study findings and limits: Compared with basal-like, luminal-like tumors shared significantly more repertoire with nontumor tissue. Compared with lymph nodes, tumors were less diverse; compared with nontumor tissue, more.

This TCR was sampled from a female donor with breast cancer. Some clones in this sample may be carry-over from other donors' samples. Material for sequencing was axillary lymph node tissue. This sequence joins TRBV7-2 and TRBJ2-7; 10 positions match TRBD2. The CDR3 loop is CASRLAGSYEQYF. CDR3 nucleotide sequence: TGTGCCAGCCGACTAGCGGGTTCCTACGAGCAGTACTTC. The variable domain in full, with the rest retrieved from reference TRBV7-2 and TRBJ2-7, is GAGVSQSPSNKVTEKGKDVELRCDPISGHTALYWYRQSLGQGLEFLIYFQGNSAPDKSGLPSDRFSAERTGGSVSTLTIQRTQQEDSAVYLCASRLAGSYEQYFGPGTRLTVT.